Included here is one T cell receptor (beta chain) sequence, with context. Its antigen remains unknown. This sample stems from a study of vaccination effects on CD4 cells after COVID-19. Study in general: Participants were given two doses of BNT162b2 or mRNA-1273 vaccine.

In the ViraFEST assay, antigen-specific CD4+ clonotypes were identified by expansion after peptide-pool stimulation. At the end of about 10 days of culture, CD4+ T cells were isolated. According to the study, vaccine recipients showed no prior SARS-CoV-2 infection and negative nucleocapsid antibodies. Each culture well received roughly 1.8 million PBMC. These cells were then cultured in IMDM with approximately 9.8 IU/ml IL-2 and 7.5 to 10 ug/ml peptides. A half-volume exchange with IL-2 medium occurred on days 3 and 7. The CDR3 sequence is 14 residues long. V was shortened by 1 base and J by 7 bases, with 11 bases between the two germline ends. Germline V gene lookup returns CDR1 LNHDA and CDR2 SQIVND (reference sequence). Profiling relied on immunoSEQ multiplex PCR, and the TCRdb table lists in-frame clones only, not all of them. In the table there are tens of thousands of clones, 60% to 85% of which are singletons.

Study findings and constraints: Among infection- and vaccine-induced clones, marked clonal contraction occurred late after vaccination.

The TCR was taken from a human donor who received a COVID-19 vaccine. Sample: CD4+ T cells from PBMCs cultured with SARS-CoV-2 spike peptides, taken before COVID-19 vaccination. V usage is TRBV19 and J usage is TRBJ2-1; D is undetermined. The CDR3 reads CASSIGGGVNEQFF. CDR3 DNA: TGTGCCAGTAGTATAGGGGGTGGTGTGAATGAGCAGTTCTTC.